The 29 T cell receptor beta chains below were found in one sample sequenced in a study of blood T cell repertoires in COVID-19. Repertoires were generated with immunoSEQ multiplex PCR, while TCRdb's copy carries only in-frame clones and drops some. This sample yields 85,000 or so clones, of which over 90% are seen a single time; about 4.1% belongs to the top ten. The material sequenced was peripheral blood. The source of these receptors is a human donor with active COVID-19. The donor label of this sample is uncertain.

This chain links TRBV19 with TRBJ2-3; possible D gene TRBD2, 5 bases. The germline CDR1 and CDR2 sequences are LNHDA and SQIVND (reference sequence). Trimming left V 3 bases short and J 3 bases short, with 7 bases between. This CDR3 has 13 residues. Here the CDR3 reads CASSIEGTDTQYF. CDR3 nucleotide sequence: TGTGCCAGTAGTATTGAGGGAACAGATACGCAGTATTTT.

The chain has TRBV21-1 and TRBJ1-6; the table's D call, TRBD1, has no DNA check behind it. TRBV21-1 is marked as a pseudogene. The CDR3 length is 19 residues. The CDR3 loop reads CASSTPTGQESSYNSPLHF. CDR3 nucleotide sequence: TGTGCCAGCAGCACCCCAACCGGACAGGAGAGCTCCTATAATTCACCCCTCCACTTT.

The V gene is TRBV6-5, the J gene TRBJ1-3, with TRBD1 matching over 8 bases. The junction had 12 bases not matched to a gene; V was cut back by 11 bases and J by 3 bases. The germline V gene has CDR1 MNHEY and CDR2 SVGAGI. The CDR3 has 15 amino acids. CDR3 coding DNA: TGTGCCGCCTTGGGGCAGGGGGCTTTTGGAAACACCATATATTTT. This encodes CAALGQGAFGNTIYF.

V usage is TRBV11-2 and J usage is TRBJ2-3, with D possibly being TRBD1 (6 bases). The CDR3 runs to 17 residues. CDR1 SGHAT and CDR2 FQNNGV come from the germline V gene. The germline V and J ends were trimmed by 4 bases and 1 base, with 18 bases remaining between them. CDR3 nucleotides: TGTGCCAGCAGCTCTACAGGGTTCATCATAGGCACAGATACGCAGTATTTT. Protein sequence: CASSSTGFIIGTDTQYF. Together with reference TRBV11-2 and TRBJ2-3, the CDR3 gives the full variable domain: EAGVAQSPRYKIIEKRQSVAFWCNPISGHATLYWYQQILGQGPKLLIQFQNNGVVDDSQLPKDRFSAERLKGVDSTLKIQPAKLEDSAVYLCASSSTGFIIGTDTQYFGPGTRLTVL.

The chain has TRBV7-6 and TRBJ2-2; a weak D match, TRBD2 (5 bases). Germline-derived CDR1 and CDR2 are SGHVS and FNYEAQ. The CDR3 runs to 15 residues. Trimming took 2 bases from V and 6 from J, leaving 13 bases between them. The CDR3 loop reads CASSLQEGTAGELFF. Written as DNA, the CDR3 is TGTGCCAGCAGCTTACAAGAGGGAACGGCCGGGGAGCTGTTTTTT.

The chain recombines TRBV5-6 with TRBJ2-7; TRBD1 agrees at 8 bases. Per germline, CDR1 SGHDT and CDR2 YYEEEE. The CDR3 contains 14 residues. V shed 4 bases, J shed 3 bases, and the junction held 6 bases outside the gene matches. This chain's CDR3 is CASSLRQGFYEQYF. CDR3 nucleotides: TGTGCCAGCAGCCTAAGACAGGGGTTCTACGAGCAGTACTTC.

This chain links TRBV6-5 with TRBJ1-2; D gene unclear. CDR1 is MNHEY and CDR2 is SVGAGI in the germline V gene. With 2 bases removed from V and 8 bases from J, the gap between germline ends came to 12 bases. This CDR3 spans 13 amino acids. Here the CDR3 DNA reads TGTGCCAGCAGTTACGAGGGTCGCACGGGCTACACCTTC. This translates into CASSYEGRTGYTF.

The chain is built from TRBV2 and TRBJ2-5, with D unresolved. Deletions cut 6 bases from V and 5 bases from J, with 10 bases between. Germline CDR1 is SNHLY and CDR2 is FYNNEI. This CDR3 region has 12 residues. CDR3 nucleotide sequence: TGTGCCAGCAGGCGTCCCCGCGAGACCCAGTACTTC. The encoded protein is CASRRPRETQYF.

In its sample, this clone was seen a few times. The rearrangement uses TRBV10-1 and TRBJ1-6; D perhaps matches TRBD1 (6 bases). Germline-derived CDR1 and CDR2 are WNHNN and SYGVQD (reference sequence). This CDR3 has 15 amino acids. Trimming took off 6 bases at V and 5 bases at J, with 14 bases between the two ends. The CDR3 protein is CASREPGHDNSPLHF. In DNA form, the CDR3 reads TGCGCCAGCAGGGAGCCGGGACACGATAATTCACCCCTCCACTTT.

The V gene is TRBV11-3, the J gene TRBJ2-1; 13 bases are a match to TRBD2. Per the germline V gene, CDR1 is SGHNT and CDR2 is YENEEA. J was trimmed by 7 bases and V by 7 bases; bases with no gene match: 10. CDR3 length: 16 amino acids. CDR3: CASTPGTSGIVNEQFF. The DNA of the CDR3 is TGTGCCAGCACCCCTGGGACTAGCGGGATCGTGAATGAGCAGTTCTTC.

The chain couples TRBV24-1 to TRBJ2-7; D remains unclear. The V end was cut by 11 bases, the J end by 3 bases, with 7 bases between. CDR1 and CDR2 from the germline V gene are KGHDR and SFDVKD. The CDR3 sequence is 10 residues long. CDR3 nucleotides: TGTGCCAACCAGATCTACGAGCAGTACTTC. This translates into CANQIYEQYF.

CDR3 amino acids: CASSEGRLRNEQYF. The CDR3 nucleotides read TGTGCCAGCAGTGAGGGGAGGTTGAGGAACGAGCAGTACTTC. The chain has TRBV6-1 and TRBJ2-7, with a possible D match to TRBD2 (6 bases). Germline V gene data show CDR1 as MNHNS and CDR2 as SASEGT. Trimming took off 3 bases at V and 5 bases at J, with 14 bases between the two ends. This CDR3 has 14 amino acids.

V and J are TRBV20-1 and TRBJ2-3; the match to TRBD2 covers 11 bases. This CDR3 comprises 16 residues. The junction had 14 bases not matched to a gene; V was cut back by 6 bases and J by 6 bases. The germline gives CDR1 DFQATT, CDR2 SNEGSKA (reference sequence). CDR3 sequence reads: CSASKRTSGRSDTQYF. The CDR3 DNA reads TGCAGTGCCAGTAAACGAACTAGCGGGAGATCTGATACGCAGTATTTT.

The rearrangement links TRBV5-1 to TRBJ2-7, with 9 bases identical to TRBD1. CDR3 size: 16 residues. The germline CDR1 and CDR2 sequences are SGHRS and YFSETQ. The ends lost 2 bases at V and 4 bases at J; junction bases unmatched: 10. The CDR3 region is CASSFLPGQGYYEQYF. The CDR3 DNA is TGCGCCAGCAGCTTTTTGCCGGGACAGGGATATTACGAGCAGTACTTC.

This chain uses TRBV9 with TRBJ2-5; 7 positions match TRBD2. Germline V CDR1 and CDR2: SGDLS, YYNGEE. Unmatched junction bases numbered 9, after V lost 6 bases and J lost 7 bases. The CDR3 consists of 13 residues. For the CDR3, the DNA is TGTGCCAGCACCAACCTAGCGGAGGGGACCCAGTACTTC. This translates into CASTNLAEGTQYF.

This chain uses TRBV6-5 with TRBJ1-2, with TRBD1 identical over 7 bases. J was trimmed by 0 bases and V by 6 bases; bases with no gene match: 4. CDR3 length: 14 residues. Germline CDR1 MNHEY, CDR2 SVGAGI. The CDR3 DNA is TGTGCCAGCAGCGACGGGACAGCTAACTATGGCTACACCTTC. Protein product: CASSDGTANYGYTF.

The rearrangement uses TRBV6-5 and TRBJ2-3, with D perhaps matching TRBD2 (6 bases). V was shortened by 8 bases and J by 5 bases, with 17 bases between the two germline ends. Germline lookup yields CDR1 MNHEY and CDR2 SVGAGI. This CDR3 comprises 14 residues. Here the CDR3 DNA reads TGTGCCAGCCGTCTTCGGGAGTTGAGAGATACGCAGTATTTT. It encodes CASRLRELRDTQYF.

This sequence joins TRBV3-1 (or the pseudogene TRBV3-2) and TRBJ1-4; 8 bases are shared with TRBD1. The CDR3 runs to 15 residues. Germline CDR1 is LGHDT and CDR2 is YNNKEL (reference sequence). V trimming: 4 bases; J trimming: 6 bases; junction bases outside the gene matches: 7. CDR3 DNA: TGTGCCAGCAGCCCATGGACAGGGTTTTATGAAAAACTGTTTTTT. Encoded protein: CASSPWTGFYEKLFF.

The chain couples TRBV29-1 to TRBJ2-2; unclear D gene. Trimming removed 4 bases from V and 0 bases from J, with 3 bases in between. This CDR3 has 12 residues. Germline CDR1 SQVTM, CDR2 ANQGSEA. The CDR3 spells CSVVANTGELFF. As DNA, the CDR3 is TGCAGCGTTGTCGCGAACACCGGGGAGCTGTTTTTT.

The chain is built from TRBV7-8 and TRBJ2-3, with 9 bases lining up with TRBD2. The V gene's germline CDR1 is SGHVS and CDR2 FQNEAQ. Losses at the gene ends were 9 bases for V and 3 bases for J; bases not matched to a gene: 10. The CDR3 has 15 residues. CDR3 residues: CASYKLAGPTDTQYF. CDR3 bases: TGTGCCAGTTACAAACTAGCGGGCCCGACAGATACGCAGTATTTT.

The chain links TRBV6-5 to TRBJ2-7; D gene uncertain. CDR3 size: 13 residues. V gave up 5 bases and J gave up 3 bases, with 11 bases separating them. CDR1 and CDR2 from the germline V gene are MNHEY and SVGAGI. CDR3 protein: CASSSSLDYEQYF. The CDR3 nucleotides are TGTGCCAGCAGTAGTAGCCTCGACTACGAGCAGTACTTC.

This sequence joins TRBV10-3 and TRBJ2-7, with D unclear. Germline CDR1 is ENHRY and CDR2 is SYGVKD. The CDR3 length is 13 residues. Trimming shortened V by 8 bases and J by 2 bases, and 13 bases separated the two germline ends. The CDR3: CAISDNPTYEQYF. The DNA of the CDR3 is TGTGCCATCTCAGATAACCCAACCTACGAGCAGTACTTC.

J is TRBJ2-5 and V is TRBV6-2 or TRBV6-3, with 12 bases matching TRBD2. The germline V gene encodes CDR1 MNHEY and CDR2 SVGEGT. V shed 2 bases and J 4 bases; nucleotides not matched to a gene: 2. The CDR3 totals 15 residues. CDR3 sequence reads: CASSYLAGGRETQYF. The CDR3 DNA follows: TGTGCCAGCAGTTACCTAGCGGGGGGGCGAGAGACCCAGTACTTC.

This chain links TRBV20-1 with TRBJ2-3; D unresolved. Germline CDR1 reads DFQATT; CDR2 reads SNEGSKA (reference sequence). The CDR3 is made up of 14 amino acids. The V gene lost 3 bases and the J gene lost 7 bases, with 17 bases spanning the gap. DNA for the CDR3: TGCAGTGCTAGTTCCCAGGCCCTCCCCAATACGCAGTATTTT. Translated: CSASSQALPNTQYF.

This rearrangement joins TRBV7-2 to TRBJ2-2; 9 positions match TRBD2. The CDR3 extends over 17 amino acids. V lost 2 bases to trimming and J lost 4 bases; unmatched junction nucleotides: 8. Per the germline V gene, CDR1 is SGHTA and CDR2 is FQGNSA. This chain's CDR3 is CASSLTSGLAVTGELFF. The CDR3 DNA is TGTGCCAGCAGCTTAACGTCGGGACTAGCCGTCACCGGGGAGCTGTTTTTT.

J is TRBJ1-6 and V is TRBV4-1, with TRBD1 matching 8 bases. CDR3 length equals 15 residues. The V and J ends lost 2 bases and 9 bases, in that order; junction bases with no gene match: 6. In germline, CDR1 is MGHRA, CDR2 YSYEKL. The CDR3 here is CASSQIGQGFSPLHF. DNA for the CDR3: TGCGCCAGCAGCCAAATCGGACAGGGATTTTCACCCCTCCACTTT.

The chain has TRBV18 and TRBJ2-3; 8 bases align to TRBD1. The CDR3 totals 18 residues. Germline CDR1 is KGHSH and CDR2 is LQKENI. With V trimmed by 3 bases and J by 1 base, 12 bases remained unmatched. The CDR3 here is CASSPRATGEVGTDTQYF. CDR3 DNA sequence: TGTGCCAGCTCACCTCGCGCGACAGGGGAGGTCGGCACAGATACGCAGTATTTT.

In this sample, this clone turned up a few times. The chain joins TRBV5-1 to TRBJ1-1; the D gene is possibly TRBD1 (6 bases). Germline-derived CDR1 and CDR2 are SGHRS and YFSETQ. This CDR3 is built from 15 residues. Trimming pared 0 bases from V and 5 bases from J, leaving 14 bases between. The CDR3 DNA sequence: TGCGCCAGCAGCTTGGCCCAGGGAGGGGGTACTGAAGCTTTCTTT. Its translation is CASSLAQGGGTEAFF.

This chain links TRBV3-1 (or the pseudogene TRBV3-2) with TRBJ2-3, with D possibly TRBD2 on 6 matching bases. CDR3 length equals 12 residues. The ends were cut back, 7 bases at V and 5 bases at J, with 10 bases in the middle. Germline V gives CDR1 LGHDT, CDR2 YNNKEL (reference sequence). In DNA form, the CDR3 reads TGTGCCAGCAAGCCCGGGGGAGATACGCAGTATTTT. This encodes CASKPGGDTQYF.